The clone carrying this TCR beta chain showed up many times. There are 18 residues in the CDR3. CDR1 is MDHEN, CDR2 SYDVKM, per germline. The ends were cut back, 3 bases at V and 0 bases at J, with 18 bases in the middle. The data belong to a study of tumor-infiltrating lymphocytes in oesophageal squamous cell carcinoma. In TCRdb, the PCR reads were re-called with MiXCR into one record per CDR3 protein. The sample has around 6,400 distinct CDR3 sequences, 14% to 15% seen once. Input material: esophageal tumor tissue. This receptor was taken from a male donor with esophageal squamous cell carcinoma. V is TRBV28 and J is TRBJ2-1, with no clear D. Written as DNA, the CDR3 is TGTGCCAGCAGTTTGGGATTCTCAAGAGAGAACTCCTACAATGAGCAGTTCTTC. The encoded protein is CASSLGFSRENSYNEQFF. Combining the CDR3 with reference TRBV28 and TRBJ2-1 gives the whole variable domain DVKVTQSSRYLVKRTGEKVFLECVQDMDHENMFWYRQDPGLGLRLIYFSYDVKMKEKGDIPEGYSVSREKKERFSLILESASTNQTSMYLCASSLGFSRENSYNEQFFGPGTRLTVL.